Each of the 14 T cell receptor beta chains below was sequenced from the same sample in a study of beta chain features in type 1 diabetes. The whole isolated RNA underwent reverse transcription, so sequencing captured expressed TCRB transcripts. Profiling relied on immunoSEQ multiplex PCR, and the TCRdb table lists in-frame clones only, not all of them. The repertoire holds about 230,000 clones, with under 20% as singletons. Antigen specificity for these receptors is unknown. Study-level points and caveats: Researchers report that Type 1 diabetes patients had moderately but significantly shorter TCRB CDR3s across all four CD4+ subsets.

Material for sequencing was naive CD4+ T cells from blood. The origin of the receptors is a man aged 25 to 45 with type 1 diabetes.

This clone was found a few times. The chain has TRBV5-4 and TRBJ2-3, with 7 bases lining up with TRBD1. The CDR3 length is 15 residues. Trimming cost V 4 bases and J 4 bases; bases outside gene matches: 9. In germline, CDR1 is SGHNT, CDR2 YYREEE (reference sequence). The CDR3 coding sequence is TGTGCCAGCAGCACTGAACAGGGGATGGCAGATACGCAGTATTTT. This gives the protein CASSTEQGMADTQYF.

This clone has only a few counts. The chain joins TRBV29-1 to TRBJ2-6, with D possibly TRBD2 on 6 matching bases. The CDR3 contains 12 residues. Germline V gene sequence: CDR1 SQVTM, CDR2 ANQGSEA. The ends were cut back, 7 bases at V and 8 bases at J, with 12 bases in the middle. CDR3 sequence (DNA): TGCAGCGATGGAGGGGAGACCAACGTCCTGACTTTC. It encodes CSDGGETNVLTF.

This rearrangement joins TRBV9 to TRBJ2-3; 11 bases line up with TRBD2. Germline V gene lookup returns CDR1 SGDLS and CDR2 YYNGEE. V dropped 4 bases and J dropped 3; count of bases not matched to a gene: 4. This CDR3 has 15 residues. CDR3 bases: TGTGCCAGCAGCCTAGCGGGAGGCGTTACAGATACGCAGTATTTT. As protein: CASSLAGGVTDTQYF.

This clone was counted a few times. The CDR3 here is CASRLAHDEQFF. The CDR3 DNA is TGTGCCAGCAGGCTCGCTCATGATGAGCAGTTCTTC. The J gene is TRBJ2-1, the V gene TRBV28; D remains unclear. Deletions cut 6 bases from V and 8 bases from J, with 11 bases between. Looked up from germline, CDR1 is MDHEN and CDR2 is SYDVKM. This CDR3 contains 12 residues.

V is TRBV27 and J is TRBJ1-1; tentatively, D is TRBD1 (5 bases). Germline lookup yields CDR1 MNHEY and CDR2 SMNVEV (reference sequence). V shed 5 bases and J shed 2 bases, with 9 bases lying between them. The CDR3 consists of 13 residues. In nucleotides, the CDR3 is TGTGCCAGCAGTCAAGGGACCAACACTGAAGCTTTCTTT. It encodes CASSQGTNTEAFF.

This clone was counted between two and nine times. V and J are TRBV7-6 and TRBJ2-1; D ambiguous. Germline V CDR1 and CDR2: SGHVS, FNYEAQ. V lost 4 bases and J 8 bases, leaving 18 bases between the germline ends. The CDR3 loop spans 15 amino acids. CDR3 nucleotides: TGTGCCAGCAGCTCGCCGATTGCGGCCGGGCATGAGCAGTTCTTC. As protein: CASSSPIAAGHEQFF.

This chain joins TRBV27 and TRBJ2-7, with D unclear. Trimming removed 6 bases at V and 3 bases at J, with 27 bases between. The CDR3 consists of 18 residues. CDR1 and CDR2 from the germline V gene are MNHEY and SMNVEV (reference sequence). CDR3 sequence (DNA): TGTGCCAGCAGCTTCACCCGACCTGGTTGGGGAAAACTCTACGAGCAGTACTTC. This gives the protein CASSFTRPGWGKLYEQYF.

The rearrangement joins TRBV29-1 to TRBJ2-7; 8 nucleotides line up with TRBD1. J was trimmed by 2 bases and V by 6 bases; bases with no gene match: 3. In germline, CDR1 is SQVTM, CDR2 ANQGSEA. There are 12 residues in the CDR3. CDR3 sequence (DNA): TGCAGCGTGGCGGGACAGGCCTACGAGCAGTACTTC. This sequence encodes CSVAGQAYEQYF.

In this sample, this clone turned up a few times. The chain joins TRBV30 to TRBJ2-7; a weak D match, TRBD1 (5 bases). Trimming cost V 2 bases and J 4 bases, with 6 bases left between them. Germline V lookup: CDR1 GTSNPN, CDR2 SVGIG (reference sequence). This CDR3 is built from 11 residues. CDR3 amino acids: CAWSRQYEQYF. CDR3 nucleotides: TGTGCCTGGAGTAGACAGTACGAGCAGTACTTC.

This clone occurred a few times. The chain employs TRBV21-1 and TRBJ2-7; the D call TRBD2 from the table was never checked on the DNA. TRBV21-1 is marked as a pseudogene. The CDR3 has 17 residues. Here the CDR3 DNA reads TGTGCCAGCATACCTACACTAGCGGGAGGGCCGGAGTACGAGCAGTACTTC. Protein sequence: CASIPTLAGGPEYEQYF.

This clone has a handful of counts. V usage is TRBV5-4 and J usage is TRBJ2-7; no firm D call. Trimming took off 0 bases at V and 6 bases at J, with 13 bases between the two ends. The CDR3 sequence is 14 residues long. Germline-derived CDR1 and CDR2 are SGHNT and YYREEE (reference sequence). The CDR3 loop is CASSLALSDGEQYF. The CDR3 DNA sequence: TGTGCCAGCAGCTTGGCTTTATCGGATGGCGAGCAGTACTTC.

The V and J genes are TRBV7-9 and TRBJ2-1; D may be TRBD1 (6 bases). The CDR3 extends over 13 amino acids. Looked up from germline, CDR1 is SEHNR and CDR2 is FQNEAQ (reference sequence). V was pared by 5 bases and J by 5 bases, with 10 bases between. The CDR3: CASSRRGNNEQFF. As DNA, the CDR3 is TGTGCCAGCAGCCGAAGGGGGAACAATGAGCAGTTCTTC.

The V call is TRBV28, the J call TRBJ2-5; 7 bases map to TRBD2. CDR1 and CDR2 from the germline V gene are MDHEN and SYDVKM. The V and J ends lost 8 bases and 3 bases, in that order; junction bases with no gene match: 3. This CDR3 comprises 12 residues. The CDR3 here is CASGLVKETQYF. The CDR3 DNA reads TGTGCCAGCGGACTAGTTAAAGAGACCCAGTACTTC.

This chain links TRBV28 with TRBJ2-7; no clear D. The V and J ends lost 3 bases and 5 bases respectively, with 5 bases between them. Germline CDR1 is MDHEN and CDR2 is SYDVKM. This CDR3 has 11 residues. The CDR3: CASSFRNEQYF. CDR3 nucleotide sequence: TGTGCCAGCAGTTTTAGGAACGAGCAGTACTTC. The entire variable domain, with the rest obtained from reference TRBV28 and TRBJ2-7, is as follows: DVKVTQSSRYLVKRTGEKVFLECVQDMDHENMFWYRQDPGLGLRLIYFSYDVKMKEKGDIPEGYSVSREKKERFSLILESASTNQTSMYLCASSFRNEQYFGPGTRLTVT.